Sequencing of this TCR beta chain was carried out in a study of identical twins' blood T cells. How the authors handled the data: Each donor had about 85,000 to nearly 500,000 clonotypes. TCRdb reanalysed the 5' RACE reads using MiXCR and keeps one entry per CDR3 protein. V and J calls and clone size were set by TCRdb, not the authors. The table shows roughly 380,000 distinct CDR3 sequences, with over 25% occurring only once. V shed 2 bases, J shed 0 bases, and the junction held 3 bases outside the gene matches. The CDR3 consists of 16 residues. CDR1 and CDR2 (germline): MNHEY, SVGAGI. Sequenced input: PBMCs. The chain recombines TRBV6-5 with TRBJ2-1; 8 bases line up with TRBD2. The receptor was isolated from a woman aged 18-55 years in good health. This CDR3 is CASSYSSGNSYNEQFF. The CDR3 DNA sequence: TGTGCCAGCAGTTACAGTAGCGGGAACTCCTACAATGAGCAGTTCTTC.